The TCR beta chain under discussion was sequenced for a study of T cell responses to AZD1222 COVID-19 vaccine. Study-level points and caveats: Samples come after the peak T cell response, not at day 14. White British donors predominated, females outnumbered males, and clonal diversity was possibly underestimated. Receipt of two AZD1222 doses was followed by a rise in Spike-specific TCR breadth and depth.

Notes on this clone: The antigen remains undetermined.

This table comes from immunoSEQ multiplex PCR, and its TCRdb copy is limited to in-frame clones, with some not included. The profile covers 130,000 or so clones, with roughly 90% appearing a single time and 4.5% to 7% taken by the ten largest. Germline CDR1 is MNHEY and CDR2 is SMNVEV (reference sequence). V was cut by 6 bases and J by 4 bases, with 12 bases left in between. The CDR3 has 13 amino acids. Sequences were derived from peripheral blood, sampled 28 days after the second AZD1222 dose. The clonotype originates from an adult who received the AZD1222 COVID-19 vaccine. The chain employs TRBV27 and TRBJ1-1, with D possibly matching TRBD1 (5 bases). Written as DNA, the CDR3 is TGTGCCAGCAGAACCAGGGTAAGCACTGAAGCTTTCTTT. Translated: CASRTRVSTEAFF.